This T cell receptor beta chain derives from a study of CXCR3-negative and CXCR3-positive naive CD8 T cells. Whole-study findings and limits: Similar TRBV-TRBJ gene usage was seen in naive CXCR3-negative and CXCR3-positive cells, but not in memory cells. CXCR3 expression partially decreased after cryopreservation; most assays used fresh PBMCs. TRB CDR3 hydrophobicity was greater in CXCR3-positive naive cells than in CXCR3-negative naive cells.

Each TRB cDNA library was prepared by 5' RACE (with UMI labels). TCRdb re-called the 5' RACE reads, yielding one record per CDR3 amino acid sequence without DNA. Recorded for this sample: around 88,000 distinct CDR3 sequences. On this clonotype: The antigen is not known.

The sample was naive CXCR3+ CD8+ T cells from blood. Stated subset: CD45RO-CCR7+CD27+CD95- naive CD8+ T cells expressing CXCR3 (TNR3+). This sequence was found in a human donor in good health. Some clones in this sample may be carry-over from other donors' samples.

The CDR3 protein is CASRTGTITQETQYF. The V and J genes are TRBV12-3 or TRBV12-4 and TRBJ2-5; TCRdb's assignment of TRBD2 cannot be checked, as there is no DNA. The CDR3 sequence is 15 residues long.